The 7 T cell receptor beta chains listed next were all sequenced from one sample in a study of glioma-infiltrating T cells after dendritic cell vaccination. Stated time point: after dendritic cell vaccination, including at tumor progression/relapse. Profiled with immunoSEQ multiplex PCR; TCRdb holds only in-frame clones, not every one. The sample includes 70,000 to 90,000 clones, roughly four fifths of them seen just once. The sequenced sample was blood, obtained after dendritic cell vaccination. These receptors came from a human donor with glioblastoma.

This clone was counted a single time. In nucleotides, the CDR3 is TGCGCCAGCAGCTTGGTCCAGGGCGCTGAAGCTTTCTTT. Residues: CASSLVQGAEAFF. The chain carries TRBV5-1 and TRBJ1-1; tentative D call: TRBD1 (5 bases). The V and J ends lost 0 bases and 6 bases respectively, with 9 bases between them. The CDR3 spans 13 residues. Germline V gene lookup returns CDR1 SGHRS and CDR2 YFSETQ.

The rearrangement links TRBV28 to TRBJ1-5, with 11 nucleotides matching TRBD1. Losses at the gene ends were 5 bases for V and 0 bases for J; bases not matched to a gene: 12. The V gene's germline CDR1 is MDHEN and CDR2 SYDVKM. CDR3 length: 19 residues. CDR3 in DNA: TGTGCCAGCAGTGTGGACAGGGGGCTCTTTTTCGATAGCAATCAGCCCCAGCATTTT. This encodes CASSVDRGLFFDSNQPQHF.

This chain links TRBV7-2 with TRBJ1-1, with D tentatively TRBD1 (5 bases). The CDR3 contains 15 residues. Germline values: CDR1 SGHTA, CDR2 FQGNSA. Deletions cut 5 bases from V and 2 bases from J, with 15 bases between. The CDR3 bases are TGTGCCAGCAGCCGGGGGTCCTTGGTTAACACTGAAGCTTTCTTT. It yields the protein CASSRGSLVNTEAFF.

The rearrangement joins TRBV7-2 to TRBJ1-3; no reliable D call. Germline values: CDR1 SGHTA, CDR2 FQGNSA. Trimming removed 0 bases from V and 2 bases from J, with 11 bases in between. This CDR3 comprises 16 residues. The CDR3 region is CASSLAFTRTGNTIYF. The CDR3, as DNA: TGTGCCAGCAGCTTAGCTTTTACGCGTACTGGAAACACCATATATTTT.

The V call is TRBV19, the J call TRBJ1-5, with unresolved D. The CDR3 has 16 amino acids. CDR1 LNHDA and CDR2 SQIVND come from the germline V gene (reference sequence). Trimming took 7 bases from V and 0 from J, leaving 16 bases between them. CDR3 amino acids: CASISGATHSNQPQHF. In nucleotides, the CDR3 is TGTGCCAGTATCTCCGGAGCCACCCATAGCAATCAGCCCCAGCATTTT.

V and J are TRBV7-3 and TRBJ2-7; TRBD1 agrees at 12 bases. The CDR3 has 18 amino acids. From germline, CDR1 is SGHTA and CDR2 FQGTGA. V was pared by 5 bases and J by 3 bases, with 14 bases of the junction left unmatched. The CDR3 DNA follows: TGTGCCAGCAGCCCCGGGACAGGGGGCTTTAGAGGCCACTACGAGCAGTACTTC. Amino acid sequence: CASSPGTGGFRGHYEQYF.

The CDR3 sequence: CASSLRGAGEAFF. CDR3 DNA: TGCGCCAGCAGCTTACGGGGGGCGGGGGAAGCTTTCTTT. The rearrangement links TRBV5-1 to TRBJ1-1; D might be TRBD1 (6 bases). Per the germline V gene, CDR1 is SGHRS and CDR2 is YFSETQ. CDR3 length: 13 residues. Trimming left V 2 bases short and J 8 bases short, with 13 bases between.